This T cell receptor (beta chain) is drawn from a study of cytomegalovirus exposure and HLA in healthy donors. Points from the study as a whole: CMV serostatus was the only recorded immune exposure for donors. V- and J-gene trimming in TCR beta was tied to a missense DCLRE1C variant by an analysis performed later. In a later analysis, specific HLA alleles were associated with approximately 16,000 TCR beta sequences at a 0.05 false discovery rate. An analysis was carried out later, and it reportedly showed fewer N-insertions in an Asian-associated ancestry cluster than the approximately 660-donor mean.

The primer mix had 60 Vbeta and 13 Jbeta primers. Produced via immunoSEQ multiplex PCR; TCRdb's table is partial and in-frame only. The table has about 190,000 clones, around 78% seen once. The CDR3 covers 14 residues. Losses at the gene ends were 3 bases for V and 4 bases for J; bases not matched to a gene: 9. Germline-derived CDR1 and CDR2 are GTSNPN and SVGIG (reference sequence). This clone has more than one count but fewer than ten. Its antigen is currently unknown. The sequence derives from a woman aged 25 to 39 in good health and CMV-seropositive. Source material: PBMCs. V gene TRBV30 combines with J gene TRBJ2-7, with 7 nucleotides matching TRBD1. CDR3 bases: TGTGCCTGGAGCCGAACCCGGGACAGTTACGAGCAGTACTTC. As protein: CAWSRTRDSYEQYF.